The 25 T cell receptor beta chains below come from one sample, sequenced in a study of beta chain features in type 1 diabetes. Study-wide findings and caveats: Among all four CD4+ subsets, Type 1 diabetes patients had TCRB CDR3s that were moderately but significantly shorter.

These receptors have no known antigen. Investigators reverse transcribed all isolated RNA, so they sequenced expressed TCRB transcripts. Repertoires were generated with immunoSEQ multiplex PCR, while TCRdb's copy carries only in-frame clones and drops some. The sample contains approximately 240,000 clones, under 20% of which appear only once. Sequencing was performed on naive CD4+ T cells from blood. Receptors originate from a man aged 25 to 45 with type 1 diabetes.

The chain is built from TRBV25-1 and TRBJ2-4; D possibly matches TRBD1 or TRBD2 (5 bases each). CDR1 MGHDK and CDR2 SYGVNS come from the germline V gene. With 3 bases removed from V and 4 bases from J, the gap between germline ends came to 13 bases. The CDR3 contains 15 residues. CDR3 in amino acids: CASSDGGTLKNIQYF. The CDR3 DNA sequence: TGTGCCAGCAGTGATGGTGGGACCCTAAAAAACATTCAGTACTTC.

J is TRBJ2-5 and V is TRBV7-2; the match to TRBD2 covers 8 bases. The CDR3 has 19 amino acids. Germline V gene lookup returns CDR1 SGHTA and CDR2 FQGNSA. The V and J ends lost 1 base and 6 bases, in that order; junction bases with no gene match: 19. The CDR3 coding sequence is TGTGCCAGCAGCTTAGACGGGTATCGCGGGAGGACAACGTGGAAGACCCAGTACTTC. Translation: CASSLDGYRGRTTWKTQYF.

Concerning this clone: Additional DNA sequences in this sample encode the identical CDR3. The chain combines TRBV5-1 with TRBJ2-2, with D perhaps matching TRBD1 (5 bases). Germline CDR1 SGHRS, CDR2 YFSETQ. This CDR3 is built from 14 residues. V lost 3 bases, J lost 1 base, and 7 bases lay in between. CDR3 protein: CASSSTGNTGELFF. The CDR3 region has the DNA TGCGCCAGCAGCTCCACAGGGAACACCGGGGAGCTGTTTTTT.

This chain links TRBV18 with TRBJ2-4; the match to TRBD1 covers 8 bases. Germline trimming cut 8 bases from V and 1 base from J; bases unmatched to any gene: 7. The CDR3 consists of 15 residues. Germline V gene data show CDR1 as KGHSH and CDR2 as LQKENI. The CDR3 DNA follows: TGTGCCAGCGAGCAGGGGGCCGGGGCCAAAAACATTCAGTACTTC. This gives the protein CASEQGAGAKNIQYF.

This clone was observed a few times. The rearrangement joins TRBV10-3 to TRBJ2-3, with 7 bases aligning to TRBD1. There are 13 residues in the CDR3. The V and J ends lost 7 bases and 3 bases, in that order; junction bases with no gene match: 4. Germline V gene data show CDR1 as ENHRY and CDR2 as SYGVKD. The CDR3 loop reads CAIKGTETDTQYF. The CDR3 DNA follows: TGTGCCATCAAGGGGACAGAAACAGATACGCAGTATTTT.

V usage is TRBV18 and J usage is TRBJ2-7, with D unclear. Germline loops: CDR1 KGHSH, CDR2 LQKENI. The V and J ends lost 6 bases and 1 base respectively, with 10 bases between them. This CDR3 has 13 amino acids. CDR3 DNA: TGTGCCAGCTCGCGAGGACGGTCCTACGAGCAGTACTTC. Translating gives CASSRGRSYEQYF.

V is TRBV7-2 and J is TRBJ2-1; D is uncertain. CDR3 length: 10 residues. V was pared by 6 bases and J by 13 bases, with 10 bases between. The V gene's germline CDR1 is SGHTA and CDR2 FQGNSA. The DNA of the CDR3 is TGTGCCAGCAGTGTAACGAGACAGTTCTTC. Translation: CASSVTRQFF.

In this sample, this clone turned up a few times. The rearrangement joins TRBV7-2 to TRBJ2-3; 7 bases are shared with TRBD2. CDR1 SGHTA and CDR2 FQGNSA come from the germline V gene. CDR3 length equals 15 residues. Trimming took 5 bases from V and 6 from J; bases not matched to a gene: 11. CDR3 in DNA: TGTGCCAGCAGCCCGAGTCGGGAGGTCCGTGATACGCAGTATTTT. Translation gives CASSPSREVRDTQYF.

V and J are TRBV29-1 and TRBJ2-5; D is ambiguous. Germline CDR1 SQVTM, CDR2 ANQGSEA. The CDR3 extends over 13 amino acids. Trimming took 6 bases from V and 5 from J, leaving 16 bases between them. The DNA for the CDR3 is TGCAGCGTCTACTCCCAGATCGCGGAGACCCAGTACTTC. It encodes CSVYSQIAETQYF.

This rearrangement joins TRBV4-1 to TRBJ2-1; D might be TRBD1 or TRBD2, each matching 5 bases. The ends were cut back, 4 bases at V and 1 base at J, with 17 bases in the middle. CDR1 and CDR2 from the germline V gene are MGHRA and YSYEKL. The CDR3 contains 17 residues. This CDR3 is CASSRGAATGSYNEQFF. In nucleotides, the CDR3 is TGCGCCAGCAGCCGAGGGGCGGCTACTGGTTCCTACAATGAGCAGTTCTTC.

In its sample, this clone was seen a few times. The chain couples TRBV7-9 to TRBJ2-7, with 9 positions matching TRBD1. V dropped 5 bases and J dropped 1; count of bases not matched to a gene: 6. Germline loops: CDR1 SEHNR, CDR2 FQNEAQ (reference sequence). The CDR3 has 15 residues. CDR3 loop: CASSELGQGSYEQYF. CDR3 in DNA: TGTGCCAGCAGCGAACTCGGACAGGGGTCCTACGAGCAGTACTTC.

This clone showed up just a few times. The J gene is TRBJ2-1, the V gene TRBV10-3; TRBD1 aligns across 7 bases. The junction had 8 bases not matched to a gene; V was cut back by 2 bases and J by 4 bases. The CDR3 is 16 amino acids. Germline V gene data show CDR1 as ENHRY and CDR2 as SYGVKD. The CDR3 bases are TGTGCCATCAGTGAGGTCGTCCCGGGACAGTACAATGAGCAGTTCTTC. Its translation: CAISEVVPGQYNEQFF.

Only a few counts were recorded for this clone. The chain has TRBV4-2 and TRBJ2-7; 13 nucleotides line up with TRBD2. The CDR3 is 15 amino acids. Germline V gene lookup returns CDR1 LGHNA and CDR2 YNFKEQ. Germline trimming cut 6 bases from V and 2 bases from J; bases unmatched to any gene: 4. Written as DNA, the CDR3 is TGTGCCAGCAGGGCGGGACTAGCGGGAACCTACGAGCAGTACTTC. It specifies CASRAGLAGTYEQYF.

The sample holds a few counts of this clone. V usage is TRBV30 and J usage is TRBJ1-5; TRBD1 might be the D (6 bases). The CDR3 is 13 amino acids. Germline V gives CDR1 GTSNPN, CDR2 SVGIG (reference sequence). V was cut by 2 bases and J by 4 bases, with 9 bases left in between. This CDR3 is CAWSPQGNQPQHF. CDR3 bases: TGTGCCTGGAGTCCTCAGGGGAATCAGCCCCAGCATTTT. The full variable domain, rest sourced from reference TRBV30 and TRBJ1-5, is SQTIHQWPATLVQPVGSPLSLECTVEGTSNPNLYWYRQAAGRGLQLLFYSVGIGQISSEVPQNLSASRPQDRQFILSSKKLLLSDSGFYLCAWSPQGNQPQHFGDGTRLSIL.

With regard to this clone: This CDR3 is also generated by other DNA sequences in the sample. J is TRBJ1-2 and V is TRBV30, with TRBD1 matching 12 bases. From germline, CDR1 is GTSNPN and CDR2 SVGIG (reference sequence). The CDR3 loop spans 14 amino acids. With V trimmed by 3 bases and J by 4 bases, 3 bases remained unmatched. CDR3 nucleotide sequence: TGTGCCTGGAGGCCGGGACAGGGGGCCTATGGCTACACCTTC. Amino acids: CAWRPGQGAYGYTF. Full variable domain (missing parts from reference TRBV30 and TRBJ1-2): SQTIHQWPATLVQPVGSPLSLECTVEGTSNPNLYWYRQAAGRGLQLLFYSVGIGQISSEVPQNLSASRPQDRQFILSSKKLLLSDSGFYLCAWRPGQGAYGYTFGSGTRLTVV.

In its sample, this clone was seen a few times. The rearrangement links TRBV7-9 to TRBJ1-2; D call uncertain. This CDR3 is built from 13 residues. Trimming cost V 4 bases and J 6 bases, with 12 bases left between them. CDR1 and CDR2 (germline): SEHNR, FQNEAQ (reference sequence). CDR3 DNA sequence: TGTGCCAGCAGCTCCGACGTACCGGATGGCTACACCTTC. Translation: CASSSDVPDGYTF. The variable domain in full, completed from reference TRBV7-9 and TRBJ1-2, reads DTGVSQNPRHKITKRGQNVTFRCDPISEHNRLYWYRQTLGQGPEFLTYFQNEAQLEKSRLLSDRFSAERPKGSFSTLEIQRTEQGDSAMYLCASSSDVPDGYTFGSGTRLTVV.

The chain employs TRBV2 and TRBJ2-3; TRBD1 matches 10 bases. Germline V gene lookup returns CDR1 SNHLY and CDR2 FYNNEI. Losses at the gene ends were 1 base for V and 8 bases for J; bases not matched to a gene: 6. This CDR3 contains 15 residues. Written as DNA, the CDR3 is TGTGCCAGCAGTGAAGGCGACAGGGGGCGCGGTACGCAGTATTTT. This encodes CASSEGDRGRGTQYF.

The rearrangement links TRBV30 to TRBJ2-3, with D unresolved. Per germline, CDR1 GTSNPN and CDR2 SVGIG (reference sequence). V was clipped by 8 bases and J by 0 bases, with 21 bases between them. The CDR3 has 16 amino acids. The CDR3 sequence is CAHQRAYASSTDTQYF. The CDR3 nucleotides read TGTGCCCACCAAAGGGCCTACGCCAGTAGCACAGATACGCAGTATTTT.

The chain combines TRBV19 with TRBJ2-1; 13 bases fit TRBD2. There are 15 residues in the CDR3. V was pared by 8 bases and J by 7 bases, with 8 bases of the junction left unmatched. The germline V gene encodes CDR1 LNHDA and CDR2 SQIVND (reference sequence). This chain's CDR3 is CASRRGLAGENEQFF. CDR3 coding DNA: TGTGCCAGTCGCCGAGGACTAGCGGGAGAGAATGAGCAGTTCTTC.

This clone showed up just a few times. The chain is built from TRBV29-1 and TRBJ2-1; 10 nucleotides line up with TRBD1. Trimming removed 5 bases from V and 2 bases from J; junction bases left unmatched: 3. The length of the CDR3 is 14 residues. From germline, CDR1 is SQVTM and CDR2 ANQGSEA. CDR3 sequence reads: CSVRQGAPYNEQFF. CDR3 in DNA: TGCAGCGTTAGACAGGGGGCCCCCTACAATGAGCAGTTCTTC.

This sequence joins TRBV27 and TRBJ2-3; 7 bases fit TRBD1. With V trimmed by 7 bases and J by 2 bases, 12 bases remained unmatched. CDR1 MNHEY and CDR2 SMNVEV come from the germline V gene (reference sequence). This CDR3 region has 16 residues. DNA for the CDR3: TGTGCCAGCACCTCCTGGGACAGCCGTGACACAGATACGCAGTATTTT. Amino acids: CASTSWDSRDTDTQYF.

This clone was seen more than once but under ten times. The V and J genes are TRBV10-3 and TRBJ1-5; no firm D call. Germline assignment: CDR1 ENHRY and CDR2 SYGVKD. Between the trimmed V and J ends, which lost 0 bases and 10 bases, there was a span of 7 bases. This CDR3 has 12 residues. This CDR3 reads CAISESGGPQHF. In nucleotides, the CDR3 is TGTGCCATCAGTGAGTCTGGTGGCCCCCAGCATTTT.

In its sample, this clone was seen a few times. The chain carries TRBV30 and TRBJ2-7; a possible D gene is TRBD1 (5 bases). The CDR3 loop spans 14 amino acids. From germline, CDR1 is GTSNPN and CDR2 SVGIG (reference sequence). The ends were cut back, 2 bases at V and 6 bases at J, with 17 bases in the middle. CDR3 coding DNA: TGTGCCTGGAGTAGGGCAGGGTGGCTTTCCGAGCAGTACTTC. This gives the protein CAWSRAGWLSEQYF.

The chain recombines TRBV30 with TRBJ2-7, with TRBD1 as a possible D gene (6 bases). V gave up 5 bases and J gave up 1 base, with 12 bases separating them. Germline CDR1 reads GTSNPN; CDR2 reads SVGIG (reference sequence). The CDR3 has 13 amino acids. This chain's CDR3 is CAWDDRPSYEQYF. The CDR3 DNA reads TGTGCCTGGGATGACAGGCCGTCCTACGAGCAGTACTTC.

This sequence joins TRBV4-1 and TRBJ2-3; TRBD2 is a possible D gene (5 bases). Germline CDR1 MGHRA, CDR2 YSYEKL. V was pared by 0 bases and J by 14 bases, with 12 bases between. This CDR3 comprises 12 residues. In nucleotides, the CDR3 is TGCGCCAGCAGCCAAGAGGAACGGACTTGGTATTTT. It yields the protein CASSQEERTWYF.